The 21 T cell receptor beta chains presented below share a single source sample, sequenced in a study of shared clonotypes between healthy human individuals. Naive CD8 cells, CD45RO-negative and positively selected for CCR7, excluded terminally differentiated effector memory CD45RA+ cells. Sequencing was performed with immunoSEQ multiplex PCR; in TCRdb, only in-frame clones are kept and a portion is missing. The sample includes fewer than 1 million clones, around 96% of them seen just once. The sample was naive CD8+ T cells sorted from blood. Every receptor here comes from a man aged 25-45 years in good health.

The rearrangement joins TRBV14 to TRBJ2-7; 8 nucleotides match TRBD2. This CDR3 region has 13 residues. Germline CDR1 reads SGHDN; CDR2 reads FVKESK. V trimming: 4 bases; J trimming: 4 bases; junction bases outside the gene matches: 3. DNA of the CDR3: TGTGCCAGCAGCCCGACTAGCGTTTACGAGCAGTACTTC. It encodes CASSPTSVYEQYF.

V and J are TRBV27 and TRBJ2-7; no reliable D call. This CDR3 region has 13 residues. Germline CDR1 reads MNHEY; CDR2 reads SMNVEV (reference sequence). V lost 2 bases, J lost 7 bases, and 12 bases lay in between. This CDR3 reads CASSLPGSREQYF. CDR3 in DNA: TGTGCCAGCAGTTTACCCGGATCTCGGGAGCAGTACTTC.

This clone was counted a single time. Written as DNA, the CDR3 is TGTGCCAGCAGCTTAGGGACAGTGAACACCGGGGAGCTGTTTTTT. It yields the protein CASSLGTVNTGELFF. J is TRBJ2-2 and V is TRBV7-2; maybe TRBD1 (6 bases). This CDR3 spans 15 amino acids. Per germline, CDR1 SGHTA and CDR2 FQGNSA. V shed 1 base and J shed 1 base, with 7 bases lying between them.

V is TRBV2 and J is TRBJ1-3, with no clear D. CDR3 size: 16 residues. Trimming cost V 1 base and J 0 bases, with 10 bases left between them. The germline V gene encodes CDR1 SNHLY and CDR2 FYNNEI. The CDR3 region has the DNA TGTGCCAGCAGTGAAGTGAGCGGCAGCTCTGGAAACACCATATATTTT. Amino acid sequence: CASSEVSGSSGNTIYF. Complete variable domain (other parts from reference TRBV2 and TRBJ1-3): EPEVTQTPSHQVTQMGQEVILRCVPISNHLYFYWYRQILGQKVEFLVSFYNNEISEKSEIFDDQFSVERPDGSNFTLKIRSTKLEDSAMYFCASSEVSGSSGNTIYFGEGSWLTVV.

The chain recombines TRBV5-4 with TRBJ2-1; 11 bases line up with TRBD2. The CDR3 length is 14 residues. Germline CDR1 is SGHNT and CDR2 is YYREEE (reference sequence). The V segment lost 4 bases and the J segment 6 bases; nucleotides outside the gene matches: 3. The DNA for the CDR3 is TGTGCCAGCAGCACTAGCGGGAGCCCCAATGAGCAGTTCTTC. This translates into CASSTSGSPNEQFF.

The chain recombines TRBV23-1 with TRBJ1-2, with D perhaps matching TRBD1 (5 bases). TRBV23-1 is sorted into the ORF group, with uncertain function. The CDR3 is 12 amino acids. Trimming pared 9 bases from V and 3 bases from J, leaving 11 bases between. Here the CDR3 reads CARKTGYYGYTF. Here the CDR3 DNA reads TGCGCCAGAAAAACAGGATACTATGGCTACACCTTC.

V usage is TRBV13 and J usage is TRBJ2-1; D remains unclear. Germline V gene lookup returns CDR1 PRHDT and CDR2 FYEKMQ (reference sequence). The CDR3 extends over 15 amino acids. V was trimmed by 4 bases and J by 5 bases, leaving 15 bases between them. Here the CDR3 DNA reads TGTGCCAGCAGCTCTGGATACGGGTTGGACAATGAGCAGTTCTTC. Translating gives CASSSGYGLDNEQFF.

The rearrangement uses TRBV21-1 and TRBJ2-5. TRBV21-1 is a pseudogene locus. The CDR3 has 15 amino acids. Here the CDR3 DNA reads TGTGCCAGCAGCAAAGGGGGGGCAGGTGAAGAGACCCAGTACTTC. This codes for CASSKGGAGEETQYF.

This chain uses TRBV25-1 with TRBJ2-3; D tentatively fits TRBD1 or TRBD2 (6 bases each). Germline V CDR1 and CDR2: MGHDK, SYGVNS. CDR3 length: 17 amino acids. The ends were cut back, 1 base at V and 6 bases at J, with 20 bases in the middle. The DNA of the CDR3 is TGTGCCAGCAGTGAATGGGGAAGGGGGGTTCCTGAGGATACGCAGTATTTT. This sequence encodes CASSEWGRGVPEDTQYF.

Of note for this clone: This same CDR3 is encoded by further DNA sequences in the sample. The chain has TRBV27 and TRBJ2-1; 12 nucleotides match TRBD2. The CDR3 totals 15 residues. The germline gives CDR1 MNHEY, CDR2 SMNVEV (reference sequence). V lost 2 bases, J lost 7 bases, and 3 bases stayed unmatched. In DNA form, the CDR3 reads TGTGCCAGCAGTTTAGGACTAGCGGGGAGGAATGAGCAGTTCTTC. Translated: CASSLGLAGRNEQFF.

The gene calls are TRBV7-8 and TRBJ1-1; D is ambiguous. CDR3 length equals 17 residues. V was clipped by 5 bases and J by 1 base, with 20 bases between them. The V gene's germline CDR1 is SGHVS and CDR2 FQNEAQ. DNA for the CDR3: TGTGCCAGCAGCCCTCGTTTTCCCGGCTCAAAGAACACTGAAGCTTTCTTT. This gives the protein CASSPRFPGSKNTEAFF.

The chain joins TRBV5-1 to TRBJ2-2; D gene ambiguous. CDR1 SGHRS and CDR2 YFSETQ come from the germline V gene. With 2 bases removed from V and 2 bases from J, the gap between germline ends came to 7 bases. The CDR3 sequence is 14 residues long. For the CDR3, the DNA is TGCGCCAGCAGCTTCTCAGTAAACACCGGGGAGCTGTTTTTT. Translated: CASSFSVNTGELFF.

V usage is TRBV11-2 and J usage is TRBJ2-1, with no clear D. V gave up 4 bases and J gave up 3 bases, with 7 bases separating them. Germline loops: CDR1 SGHAT, CDR2 FQNNGV. This CDR3 spans 13 amino acids. Written as DNA, the CDR3 is TGTGCCAGCAGCTCACACAGCTACAATGAGCAGTTCTTC. Translating it yields CASSSHSYNEQFF.

The rearrangement joins TRBV10-3 to TRBJ1-1; TRBD1 agrees at 10 bases. V lost 10 bases and J lost 4; bases outside the gene matches: 12. This CDR3 region has 15 residues. Germline values: CDR1 ENHRY, CDR2 SYGVKD. In DNA, the CDR3 is TGTGCCACCCAACCGACAGGGGGCGTTCTCACTGAAGCTTTCTTT. This translates into CATQPTGGVLTEAFF.

V gene TRBV18 combines with J gene TRBJ2-7; 9 bases align to TRBD1. V lost 3 bases to trimming and J lost 7 bases; unmatched junction nucleotides: 7. The CDR3 is 14 amino acids. Germline V CDR1 and CDR2: KGHSH, LQKENI. Here the CDR3 reads CASSPGQGGKEQYF. Here the CDR3 DNA reads TGTGCCAGCTCACCGGGACAGGGAGGGAAAGAGCAGTACTTC.

This chain joins TRBV11-3 and TRBJ2-5; D tentatively fits TRBD1 or TRBD2 (7 bases each). Trimming removed 5 bases at V and 4 bases at J, with 17 bases between. The germline V gene encodes CDR1 SGHNT and CDR2 YENEEA. This CDR3 spans 15 amino acids. CDR3 protein: CASSQQGGDRETQYF. CDR3 bases: TGTGCCAGCAGCCAGCAGGGGGGGGACCGAGAGACCCAGTACTTC.

The chain combines TRBV2 with TRBJ2-5; 7 bases map to TRBD2. The V gene end was trimmed by 5 bases and the J gene end by 3 bases; junction bases not matched to a gene: 3. The CDR3 is 13 residues long. Per germline, CDR1 SNHLY and CDR2 FYNNEI. The CDR3 region is CASSSGIEETQYF. CDR3 coding DNA: TGTGCCAGCAGTAGCGGGATAGAAGAGACCCAGTACTTC.

The chain employs TRBV29-1 and TRBJ2-7, with 8 nucleotides matching TRBD2. The length of the CDR3 is 15 residues. Per the germline V gene, CDR1 is SQVTM and CDR2 is ANQGSEA. Trimming cost V 4 bases and J 6 bases; bases outside gene matches: 14. The CDR3 DNA is TGCAGCGTTGGGAGGGCCGGGAGGGCCCAAGGCGAGCAGTACTTC. It specifies CSVGRAGRAQGEQYF.

The chain links TRBV27 to TRBJ2-3; D is perhaps TRBD2 (6 bases). Germline assignment: CDR1 MNHEY and CDR2 SMNVEV (reference sequence). V was cut by 7 bases and J by 3 bases, with 11 bases left in between. CDR3 length: 13 amino acids. The CDR3, as DNA: TGTGCCAGCAAGACGGGAGTAACAGATACGCAGTATTTT. This gives the protein CASKTGVTDTQYF.

The rearrangement joins TRBV9 to TRBJ2-2; D may be TRBD2 (6 bases). CDR3 length: 14 residues. CDR1 is SGDLS, CDR2 YYNGEE, per germline. V shed 3 bases and J shed 3 bases, with 9 bases lying between them. CDR3 nucleotide sequence: TGTGCCAGCAGCGGGACGGGGGACACCGGGGAGCTGTTTTTT. This sequence encodes CASSGTGDTGELFF.

This clone was seen a single time. The chain employs TRBV25-1 and TRBJ2-3; 7 bases map to TRBD1. Trimming cost V 6 bases and J 4 bases; bases outside gene matches: 10. The CDR3 runs 15 residues. Germline CDR1 reads MGHDK; CDR2 reads SYGVNS. CDR3 residues: CASSDYRGPADTQYF. The CDR3 region has the DNA TGTGCCAGCAGCGACTACAGGGGTCCCGCAGATACGCAGTATTTT.